This T cell receptor (beta chain) comes out of a study of breast tumors, draining lymph nodes, adjacent tissues. TCRdb fed the multiplex PCR reads into MiXCR, producing one record per CDR3 protein. The data contain about 180,000 distinct CDR3 sequences, more than 25% of them singletons. The germline V gene has CDR1 SGHTA and CDR2 FQGNSA. Trimming took off 3 bases at V and 2 bases at J, with 7 bases between the two ends. The CDR3 is 14 residues long. This clonotype showed up many times. Antigen specificity is unknown. Axillary draining lymph nodes of breast cancer patients supplied the node samples. Study conclusions and caveats: The lymph node origin of tumor T cells was framed as consistent with a hypothesis, not demonstrated. Tumor repertoires ranked between lymph nodes and nontumor tissue in diversity, with V and J gene preferences.

The source is a female donor with breast cancer. Some clones in this sample may be carry-over from other donors' samples. The sequencing input was axillary lymph node tissue. This chain uses TRBV7-2 with TRBJ2-2; D gene uncertain. The CDR3 DNA is TGTGCCAGCAGCTTGGGCAGAAACACCGGGGAGCTGTTTTTT. This encodes CASSLGRNTGELFF. The variable domain in full, completed from reference TRBV7-2 and TRBJ2-2, reads GAGVSQSPSNKVTEKGKDVELRCDPISGHTALYWYRQSLGQGLEFLIYFQGNSAPDKSGLPSDRFSAERTGGSVSTLTIQRTQQEDSAVYLCASSLGRNTGELFFGEGSRLTVL.